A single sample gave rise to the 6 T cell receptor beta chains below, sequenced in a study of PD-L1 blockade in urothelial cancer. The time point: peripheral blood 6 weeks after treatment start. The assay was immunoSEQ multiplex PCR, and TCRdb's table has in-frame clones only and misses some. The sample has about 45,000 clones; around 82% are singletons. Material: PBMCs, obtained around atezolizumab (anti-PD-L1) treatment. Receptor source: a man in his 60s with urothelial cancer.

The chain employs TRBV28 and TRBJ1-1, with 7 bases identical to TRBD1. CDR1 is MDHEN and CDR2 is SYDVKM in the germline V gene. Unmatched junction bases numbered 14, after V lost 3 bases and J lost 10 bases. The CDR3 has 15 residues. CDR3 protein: CASSLGEGATLGAFF. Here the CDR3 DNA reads TGTGCCAGCAGTTTGGGAGAGGGGGCGACCCTTGGAGCTTTCTTT.

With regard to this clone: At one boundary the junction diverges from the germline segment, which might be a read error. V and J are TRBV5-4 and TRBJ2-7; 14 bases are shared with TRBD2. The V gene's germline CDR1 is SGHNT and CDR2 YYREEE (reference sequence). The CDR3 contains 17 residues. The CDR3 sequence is CASSHPLGLAGAYEQYF. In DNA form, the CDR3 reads TGCGCCAGCAGCCATCCCCTGGGACTAGCGGGGGCCTACGAGCAGTACTTC.

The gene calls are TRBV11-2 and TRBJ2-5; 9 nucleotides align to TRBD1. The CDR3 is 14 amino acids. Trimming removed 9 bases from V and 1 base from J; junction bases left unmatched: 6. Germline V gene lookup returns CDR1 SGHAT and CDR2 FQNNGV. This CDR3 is CAREVTGGQETQYF. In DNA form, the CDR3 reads TGTGCCAGAGAGGTGACAGGGGGCCAAGAGACCCAGTACTTC.

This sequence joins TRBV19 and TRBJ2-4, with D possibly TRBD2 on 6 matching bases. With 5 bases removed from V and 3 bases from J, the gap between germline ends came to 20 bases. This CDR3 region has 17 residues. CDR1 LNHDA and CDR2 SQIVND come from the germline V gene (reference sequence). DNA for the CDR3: TGTGCCAGTAGTCCTTGGGGGGTAGCGGAGGTCAAAAACATTCAGTACTTC. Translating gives CASSPWGVAEVKNIQYF.

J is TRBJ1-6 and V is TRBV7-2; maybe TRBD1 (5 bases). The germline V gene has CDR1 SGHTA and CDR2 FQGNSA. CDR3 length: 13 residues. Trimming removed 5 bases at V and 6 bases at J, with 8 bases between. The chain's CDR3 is CASSPDINSPLHF. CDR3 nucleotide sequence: TGTGCCAGCAGCCCGGACATTAATTCACCCCTCCACTTT.

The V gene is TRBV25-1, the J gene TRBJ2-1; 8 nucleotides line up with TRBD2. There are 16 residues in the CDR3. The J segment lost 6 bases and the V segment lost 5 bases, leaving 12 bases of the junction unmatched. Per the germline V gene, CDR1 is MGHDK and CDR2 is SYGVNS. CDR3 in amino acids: CASSQTGTRWGNEQFF. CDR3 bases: TGTGCCAGCAGTCAGACCGGGACTAGATGGGGCAATGAGCAGTTCTTC. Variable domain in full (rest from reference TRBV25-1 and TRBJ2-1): EADIYQTPRYLVIGTGKKITLECSQTMGHDKMYWYQQDPGMELHLIHYSYGVNSTEKGDLSSESTVSRIRTEHFPLTLESARPSHTSQYLCASSQTGTRWGNEQFFGPGTRLTVL.